A selection of T cell receptor beta chains follows, all from one sample in a study of CD8+ T cells in alopecia areata. The method was immunoSEQ multiplex PCR; TCRdb's version includes in-frame clones alone and lacks a portion of them. The sample lists about 200,000 clones; around three fifths were seen once. The sample here was CD4+ T cells sorted from blood, taken at week 0. The receptors derive from a human donor with alopecia areata. CDR3s include the opening cysteine and the closing phenylalanine or tryptophan. D genes are given only for firm matches. Only some rows state a clone size, as once, few, many or a class for expanded clones.

clone size	V gene	D gene	J gene	CDR3 protein	CDR3 DNA
few	TRBV29-1	TRBD2	TRBJ2-7	CSVEKASGAFYEQYF	TGCAGCGTTGAAAAGGCTAGCGGGGCCTTCTACGAGCAGTACTTC
-	TRBV30	-	TRBJ1-5	CAWSDWGAPNQPQHF	TGTGCCTGGAGTGATTGGGGGGCCCCCAATCAGCCCCAGCATTTT
few	TRBV18	-	TRBJ1-4	CASSPERALGEKLFF	TGTGCCAGCTCACCGGAGAGAGCTCTGGGGGAAAAACTGTTTTTT
-	TRBV30	TRBD1	TRBJ2-1	CAWSSMTRTGVPYNEQFF	TGTGCCTGGAGCTCAATGACAAGGACAGGGGTCCCCTACAATGAGCAGTTCTTC
once	TRBV29-1	-	TRBJ1-2	CSVVLQETNYGYTF	TGCAGCGTTGTCCTACAAGAGACTAACTATGGCTACACCTTC
once	TRBV7-9	-	TRBJ2-2	CASGGASGELFF	TGTGCCAGCGGGGGCGCGTCCGGGGAGCTGTTTTTT
-	TRBV30	-	TRBJ2-7	CAWSLGLRYEQYF	TGTGCCTGGTCACTAGGGTTACGGTACGAGCAGTACTTC
few	TRBV30	-	TRBJ2-1	CAWGRDWVQFF	TGTGCCTGGGGCCGGGACTGGGTGCAGTTCTTC
-	TRBV7-9	TRBD1	TRBJ1-2	CASSPSFLGQGASHYGYTF	TGTGCCAGCAGCCCAAGCTTCCTGGGACAGGGGGCCTCCCACTATGGCTACACCTTC
-	TRBV29-1	-	TRBJ1-2	CSVSLGQYYGYTF	TGCAGCGTTTCACTTGGGCAGTACTATGGCTACACCTTC
once	TRBV15	TRBD1	TRBJ1-2	CATSRRTGSNYGYTF	TGTGCCACCAGCAGAAGGACAGGGTCTAACTATGGCTACACCTTC
-	TRBV5-1	-	TRBJ2-7	CASSRNSAEQYF	TGCGCCAGCAGCCGAAATAGCGCCGAGCAGTACTTC
few	TRBV5-1	TRBD1	TRBJ2-7	CASSLEPGQAYEQYF	TGCGCCAGCAGCTTAGAACCCGGACAGGCCTACGAGCAGTACTTC
many	TRBV4-1	-	TRBJ1-3	CASSRAGVAHLGNTIYF	TGCGCCAGCAGCCGCGCGGGGGTGGCTCACCTCGGAAACACCATATATTTT
-	TRBV30	-	TRBJ1-1	CAWIRAHEAFF	TGTGCCTGGATCAGGGCCCATGAAGCTTTCTTT
many	TRBV18	-	TRBJ1-1	CASSPEGMGTFF	TGTGCCAGCTCACCGGAAGGGATGGGGACTTTCTTT
-	TRBV5-4	-	TRBJ2-7	CASSLRGGRGYEQYF	TGTGCCAGCAGCTTGCGTGGGGGAAGGGGTTACGAGCAGTACTTC
few	TRBV5-1	-	TRBJ1-5	CASSLRDERFNQPQHF	TGCGCCAGCAGCTTAAGGGACGAGCGTTTCAATCAGCCCCAGCATTTT
few	TRBV7-9	TRBD1	TRBJ1-3	CASSLSRTGGSGNTIYF	TGTGCCAGCAGCTTATCCCGGACAGGGGGCTCTGGAAACACCATATATTTT
-	TRBV30	-	TRBJ2-5	CAWRRKGVGETQYF	TGTGCCTGGCGCCGTAAGGGAGTTGGGGAGACCCAGTACTTC
few	TRBV15	-	TRBJ1-5	CATSRDTPHGGGNQPQHF	TGTGCCACCAGCAGAGATACCCCCCACGGAGGGGGCAATCAGCCCCAGCATTTT
-	TRBV30	TRBD1	TRBJ1-1	CALDRGDTEAFF	TGTGCCTTGGACAGGGGGGACACTGAAGCTTTCTTT
-	TRBV30	-	TRBJ1-1	CAWSSQGGTEAFF	TGTGCCTGGAGTAGTCAGGGCGGGACTGAAGCTTTCTTT
few	TRBV7-9	-	TRBJ2-5	CASSSDRDSGRETQYF	TGTGCCAGCAGCTCAGACCGGGACAGCGGGAGAGAGACCCAGTACTTC
-	TRBV5-1	TRBD1	TRBJ1-1	CASSFGSGGRNTEAFF	TGCGCCAGCAGCTTTGGCTCAGGGGGCCGGAACACTGAAGCTTTCTTT
-	TRBV30	-	TRBJ2-6	CAWSEGGKIAGANVLTF	TGTGCCTGGAGTGAAGGAGGGAAAATAGCTGGGGCCAACGTCCTGACTTTC
-	TRBV15	-	TRBJ1-5	CATSQVGGVNQPQHF	TGTGCCACCTCCCAGGTGGGGGGTGTCAATCAGCCCCAGCATTTT
few	TRBV29-1	TRBD1	TRBJ2-4	CSAGQVNIQYF	TGCAGCGCGGGACAGGTAAACATTCAGTACTTC
few	TRBV5-1	-	TRBJ1-2	CASSLAVTNYGYTF	TGCGCCAGCAGCTTGGCCGTGACTAACTATGGCTACACCTTC
-	TRBV10-2	-	TRBJ2-2	CAIGTANTGELFF	TGCGCCATCGGGACGGCGAACACCGGGGAGCTGTTTTTT
-	TRBV29-1	TRBD2	TRBJ2-7	CSVEDQGASGIGYEQYF	TGCAGCGTTGAAGATCAAGGGGCTAGCGGGATTGGCTACGAGCAGTACTTC
-	TRBV15	-	TRBJ2-5	CATSRGLGGARETQYF	TGTGCCACCAGCCGAGGGTTGGGGGGCGCGAGGGAGACCCAGTACTTC
-	TRBV6-5	-	TRBJ2-7	CASSYVGRNEQYF	TGTGCCAGCAGTTACGTAGGACGGAACGAGCAGTACTTC
-	TRBV18	-	TRBJ2-3	CASSPQGLRTDTQYF	TGTGCCAGCTCTCCTCAGGGCCTTCGCACAGATACGCAGTATTTT
-	TRBV7-9	-	TRBJ2-1	CASSLVASARYNEQFF	TGTGCCAGCAGCTTAGTCGCTAGCGCTCGTTACAATGAGCAGTTCTTC
-	TRBV7-2	-	TRBJ2-1	CASSLVGAVSYNEQFF	TGTGCCAGCAGCTTAGTAGGAGCGGTCTCCTACAATGAGCAGTTCTTC